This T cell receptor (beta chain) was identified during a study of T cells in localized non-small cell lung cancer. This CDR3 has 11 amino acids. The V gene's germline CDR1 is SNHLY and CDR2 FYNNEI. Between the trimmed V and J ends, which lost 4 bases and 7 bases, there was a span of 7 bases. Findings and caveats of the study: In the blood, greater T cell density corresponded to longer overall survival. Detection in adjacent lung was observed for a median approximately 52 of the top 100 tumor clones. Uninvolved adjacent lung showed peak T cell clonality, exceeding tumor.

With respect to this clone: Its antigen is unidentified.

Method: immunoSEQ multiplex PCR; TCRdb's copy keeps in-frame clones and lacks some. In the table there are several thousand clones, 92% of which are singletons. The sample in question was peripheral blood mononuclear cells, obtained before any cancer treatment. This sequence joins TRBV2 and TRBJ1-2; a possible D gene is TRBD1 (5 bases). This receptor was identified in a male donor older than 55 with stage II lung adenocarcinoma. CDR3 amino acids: CASSGDFGYTF. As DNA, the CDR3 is TGTGCCAGCAGTGGGGACTTTGGCTACACCTTC.